This T cell receptor (beta chain) was retrieved from a study of T cell responses to AZD1222 COVID-19 vaccine (dated by TCRdb to about 2021). For context, the study as a whole: A total of around 240 trial participants underwent TCR sequencing, of whom about 210 had received two doses of AZD1222 and about 25 had received two doses of the MenACWY control vaccine. Trial participants were enrolled by age into 18-55, 56-69 and 70-plus year subgroups, with about 150, 28 and 57 TCR-sequenced participants respectively.

In regard to this clone: Its target antigen remains unknown. Base quality data are lacking; no much larger clone is found one base away.

The CDR3 contains 15 residues, cysteine and phenylalanine counted. CDR3 DNA is the only sequence kept; it has 45 bases, read in frame from the first base. The germline ends are 9 bases apart after V is trimmed by 0 bases and J by 1 base. Per the germline V gene (reference sequence), SEHNR is the CDR1 and FQNEAQ is the CDR2. The study at large found these results: After two AZD1222 doses, both the breadth and the depth of spike-specific TCRs were significantly higher than at day 0 and than in MenACWY recipients. Only a handful of AZD1222 recipients were SARS-CoV-2 seropositive at baseline, limiting conclusions about previously exposed vaccinees. Participants were mostly white British, with more females than males. The authors suggested clonal diversity may have been underestimated. No day 14 peak-response samples were available, so repertoires were characterized only after the peak T cell response. The vaccine-associated CD4 TCRs covered the entire spike protein, and the dominant responses fell in regions 160-218 and 743-854. The 56-69-year group was small, and its depth increase did not reach significance, likely because of low power. Epitopes outside the regions mutated in the B.1.351 and B.1.1.7 variants were reportedly recognized by nearly half of the unique spike-specific TCRs.

The intended sense of this specimen's time point label: baseline before first vaccination. What this sample's treatment or condition label stands for: meningococcal conjugate vaccine given as trial control. The vaccinee samples were drawn from two UK trials, COV001 and COV002, one of which was a single-blind randomized controlled phase 2/3 trial testing AZD1222 (ChAdOx1 nCoV-19) in healthy adults. For TCRbeta chain sequencing, PBMC samples were collected from trial participants at day 0 and at day 28 after the second dose. The CDR3 regions of human TCRbeta chains were analyzed by immunosequencing. Per the original workflow: Repertoire TCRs were checked for matches against a reference library of SARS-CoV-2-specific TCRs that had been generated using the MIRA antigen-specificity platform. Breadth was defined as the fraction of unique TCRs that were SARS-CoV-2-associated, and depth was defined as the fraction of total T cells that were SARS-CoV-2-associated. Using the MIRA data, each spike-specific TCR was mapped to the spike region that the TCR reacts to and placed in a CD4 or CD8 class. Log10-transformed breadth and depth values were compared by one-way ANOVA with Sidak's multiple comparisons tests. Sourced from immuneACCESS, this table was stored by TCRdb with only in-frame sequences that have V and J called. A share of the clones is absent; for the studies checked, an unresolved V gene accounts for under half, and the remainder has no known explanation. Clone size and V and J calls were adopted from that table, with D and trimming inferred from the DNA. The sample table records some 110,000 clones; 80% to 90% of these occur just once. Around 3.9% of the sample lies in the top ten.

This sequence uses TRBV7-9 and TRBJ2-5, with no confident D gene call. The sequence was collected from an adult in good health. Sequences were derived from peripheral blood, sampled on day 0 of MenACWY control vaccination. The CDR3 corresponds to CASSLASGSQETQYF. The nucleotide sequence is given as TGTGCCAGCAGCTTAGCCTCAGGTTCCCAAGAGACCCAGTACTTC.